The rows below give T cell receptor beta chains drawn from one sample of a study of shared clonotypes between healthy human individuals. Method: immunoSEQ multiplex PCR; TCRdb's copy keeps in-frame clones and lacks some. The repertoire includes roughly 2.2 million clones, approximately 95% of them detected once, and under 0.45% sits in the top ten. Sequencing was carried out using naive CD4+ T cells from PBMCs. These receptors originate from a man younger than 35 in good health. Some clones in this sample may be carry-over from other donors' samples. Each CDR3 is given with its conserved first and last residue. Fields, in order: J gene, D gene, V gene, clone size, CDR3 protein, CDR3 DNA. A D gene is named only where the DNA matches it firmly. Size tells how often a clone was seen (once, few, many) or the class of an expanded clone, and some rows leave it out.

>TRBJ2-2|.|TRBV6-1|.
CASNLPRDTGELFF
TGTGCCAGCAATCTACCCCGAGACACCGGGGAGCTGTTTTTT
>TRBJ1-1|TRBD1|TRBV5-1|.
CASRYGTGNTEAFF
TGCGCCAGCAGATACGGGACAGGGAACACTGAAGCTTTCTTT
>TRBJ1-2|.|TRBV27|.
CASSLSFTTAAYGYTF
TGTGCCAGCAGTTTATCGTTTACGACAGCCGCCTATGGCTACACCTTC
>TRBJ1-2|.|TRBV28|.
CASSFPTEVVGYTF
TGTGCCAGCAGTTTCCCCACTGAGGTGGTCGGCTACACCTTC
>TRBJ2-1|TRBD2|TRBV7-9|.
CASSATGGPYNEQFF
TGTGCCAGCAGCGCGACGGGAGGGCCGTACAATGAGCAGTTCTTC
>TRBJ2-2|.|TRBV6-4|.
CASSADRASGGLFF
TGTGCCAGCAGTGCCGACAGAGCCTCCGGGGGGCTGTTTTTT
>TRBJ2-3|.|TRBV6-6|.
CASSWGDTQYF
TGTGCCAGCAGTTGGGGAGATACGCAGTATTTT
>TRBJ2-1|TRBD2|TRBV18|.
CASSPGLAYNEQFF
TGTGCCAGCTCACCGGGACTAGCGTACAATGAGCAGTTCTTC
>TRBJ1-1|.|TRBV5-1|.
CASTLQGLNTEAFF
TGCGCCAGCACTCTACAGGGTTTGAACACTGAAGCTTTCTTT
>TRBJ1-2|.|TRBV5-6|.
CASSTPGTYGYTF
TGTGCCAGCAGCACCCCAGGCACCTATGGCTACACCTTC
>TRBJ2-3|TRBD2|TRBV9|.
CASSVGAGTSGGRSTDTQYF
TGTGCCAGCAGCGTAGGAGCGGGGACTAGCGGGGGTAGGAGCACAGATACGCAGTATTTT
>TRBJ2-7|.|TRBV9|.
CASSVAWGHYEQYF
TGTGCCAGCAGCGTAGCTTGGGGCCACTACGAGCAGTACTTC
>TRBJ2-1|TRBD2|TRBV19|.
CASSPWASGRVITSNEQFF
TGTGCCAGTAGTCCCTGGGCTAGCGGGAGGGTAATAACGAGCAATGAGCAGTTCTTC
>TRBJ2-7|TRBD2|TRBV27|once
CASSSAGVNPHEQYF
TGTGCCAGCAGTTCCGCGGGAGTGAATCCCCACGAGCAGTACTTC
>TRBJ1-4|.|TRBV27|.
CASTPAPTGSEKLFF
TGTGCCAGCACCCCCGCCCCCACAGGATCTGAAAAACTGTTTTTT
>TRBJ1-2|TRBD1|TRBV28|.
CASSNHRGRFGGYTF
TGTGCCAGCAGTAACCACAGGGGGCGATTTGGTGGCTACACCTTC
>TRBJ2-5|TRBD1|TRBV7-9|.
CASSLDPGQGRETQYF
TGTGCCAGCAGCTTAGACCCCGGACAGGGTAGGGAGACCCAGTACTTC
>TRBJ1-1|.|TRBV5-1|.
CASSSMTENTEAFF
TGCGCCAGCAGCTCCATGACAGAGAACACTGAAGCTTTCTTT
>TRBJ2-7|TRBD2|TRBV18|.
CASSPTSGSYEQYF
TGTGCCAGCTCACCCACTAGCGGGAGCTACGAGCAGTACTTC
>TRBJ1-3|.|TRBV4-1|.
CASSQGTSGNTIYF
TGCGCCAGCAGCCAAGGGACCTCTGGAAACACCATATATTTT
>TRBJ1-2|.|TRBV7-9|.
CASSLKGHGYTF
TGTGCCAGCAGCTTAAAAGGGCATGGCTACACCTTC
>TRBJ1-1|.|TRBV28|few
CASSWIQGLNTEAFF
TGTGCCAGCAGTTGGATACAGGGCCTGAACACTGAAGCTTTCTTT
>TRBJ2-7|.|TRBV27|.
CASRTIGDYEQYF
TGTGCCAGCCGGACGATTGGAGACTACGAGCAGTACTTC
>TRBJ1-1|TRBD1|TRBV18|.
CASSYRTGGESEAFF
TGTGCCAGCTCTTACAGGACAGGAGGGGAGTCTGAAGCTTTCTTT
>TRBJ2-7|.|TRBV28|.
CASRPWDTVFYEQYF
TGTGCCAGCAGACCCTGGGACACGGTTTTTTACGAGCAGTACTTC
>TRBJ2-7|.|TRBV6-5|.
CASSYRQGFSYEQYF
TGTGCCAGCAGCTACAGGCAGGGGTTCTCCTACGAGCAGTACTTC
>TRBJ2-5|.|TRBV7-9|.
CASSSRRGKETQYF
TGTGCCAGCAGCTCCCGTCGCGGGAAAGAGACCCAGTACTTC
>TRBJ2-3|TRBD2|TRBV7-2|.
CASSSGLAGTDTQYF
TGTGCCAGCAGCTCGGGACTAGCGGGAACAGATACGCAGTATTTT
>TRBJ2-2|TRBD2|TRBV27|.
CASRGTSGYHQTRTGELFF
TGTGCCAGCAGAGGGACTAGCGGCTACCACCAAACAAGGACCGGGGAGCTGTTTTTT
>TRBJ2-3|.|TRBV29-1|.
CSVEERIVRLDGTQYF
TGCAGCGTTGAAGAGCGAATCGTAAGACTAGACGGTACGCAGTATTTT
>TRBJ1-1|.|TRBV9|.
CASSDRRRGANTEAFF
TGTGCCAGCAGCGACCGCCGCCGGGGGGCGAACACTGAAGCTTTCTTT
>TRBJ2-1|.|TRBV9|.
CASSVVWGTHGGDEQFF
TGTGCCAGCAGCGTAGTTTGGGGGACCCATGGTGGGGATGAGCAGTTCTTC
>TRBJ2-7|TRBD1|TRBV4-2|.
CASTPGQGSYEQYF
TGTGCCAGCACCCCGGGACAGGGCTCCTACGAGCAGTACTTC
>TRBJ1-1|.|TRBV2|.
CASNRVVSNTEAFF
TGTGCCAGCAACCGGGTCGTAAGCAACACTGAAGCTTTCTTT
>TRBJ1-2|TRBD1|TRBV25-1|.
CASSELRGPNYGYTF
TGTGCCAGCAGTGAATTAAGGGGGCCTAACTATGGCTACACCTTC
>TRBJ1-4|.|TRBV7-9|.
CASSLVGINEKLFF
TGTGCCAGCAGCTTAGTAGGGATTAATGAAAAACTGTTTTTT
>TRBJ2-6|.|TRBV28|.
CASRSLGAGANVLTF
TGTGCCAGCAGATCCCTCGGGGCTGGGGCCAACGTCCTGACTTTC
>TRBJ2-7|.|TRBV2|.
CASSAVVESNEQYF
TGTGCCAGCAGTGCCGTGGTCGAGAGTAACGAGCAGTACTTC
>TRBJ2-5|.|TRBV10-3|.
CAISESGKETQYF
TGTGCCATCAGTGAGTCGGGCAAAGAGACCCAGTACTTC
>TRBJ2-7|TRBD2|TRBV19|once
CASSPGGKPSYEQYF
TGTGCCAGTAGTCCGGGGGGGAAACCCTCCTACGAGCAGTACTTC
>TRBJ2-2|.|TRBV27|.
CASSLGQNTGELFF
TGTGCCAGCAGTCTCGGACAGAACACCGGGGAGCTGTTTTTT
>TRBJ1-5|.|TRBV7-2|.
CASSLSPTMEPQHF
TGTGCCAGCAGCTTATCCCCGACAATGGAGCCCCAGCATTTT
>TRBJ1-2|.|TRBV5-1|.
CASSPPTGNYGYTF
TGCGCCAGCAGCCCTCCGACGGGAAACTATGGCTACACCTTC
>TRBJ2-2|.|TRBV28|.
CASSSGANTGELFF
TGTGCCAGCAGTTCGGGGGCGAACACCGGGGAGCTGTTTTTT
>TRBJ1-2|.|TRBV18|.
CASSQGEDYGYTF
TGTGCCAGCTCACAAGGGGAGGACTATGGCTACACCTTC
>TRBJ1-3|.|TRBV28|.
CASSPGHGSGNTIYF
TGTGCCAGCAGTCCGGGACATGGCTCTGGAAACACCATATATTTT
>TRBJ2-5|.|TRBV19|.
CASSMGRAGTQYF
TGTGCCAGTAGTATGGGCAGGGCCGGGACCCAGTACTTC
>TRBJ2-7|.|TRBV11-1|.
CASSLGPDGTPGHEQYF
TGTGCCAGCAGCTTAGGGCCGGACGGGACTCCAGGCCACGAGCAGTACTTC
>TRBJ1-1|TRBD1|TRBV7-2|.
CASSSVTGSTEAFF
TGTGCCAGCAGCTCAGTGACAGGGTCCACTGAAGCTTTCTTT
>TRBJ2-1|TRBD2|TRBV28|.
CASSLVASGTPHNEQFF
TGTGCCAGCAGTTTAGTGGCTAGCGGGACCCCTCACAATGAGCAGTTCTTC
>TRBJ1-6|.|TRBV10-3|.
CAISEAGAAGNSPLHF
TGTGCCATCAGTGAGGCAGGGGCGGCGGGTAATTCACCCCTCCACTTT
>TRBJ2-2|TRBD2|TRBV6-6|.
CASSYSGGRRTGELFF
TGTGCCAGCAGTTACTCGGGCGGGAGGAGGACCGGGGAGCTGTTTTTT
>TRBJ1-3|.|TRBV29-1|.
CSVGMGYSGNTIYF
TGCAGCGTTGGGATGGGGTACTCTGGAAACACCATATATTTT
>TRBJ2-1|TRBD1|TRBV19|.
CASRDRVSSYNEQFF
TGTGCCAGCAGGGACAGGGTGAGCTCCTACAATGAGCAGTTCTTC
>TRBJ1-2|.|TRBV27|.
CASSTRTGSNYGYTF
TGTGCCAGCAGTACCCGGACGGGTTCCAACTATGGCTACACCTTC
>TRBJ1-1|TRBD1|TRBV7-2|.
CASSLHGTGGSTEAFF
TGTGCCAGCAGCTTACACGGGACAGGGGGCAGCACTGAAGCTTTCTTT